This T cell receptor beta chain was sequenced during a study of blood T cell repertoires in COVID-19. Study details: Some COVID-19 samples were acute and others convalescent; all came from the United States, Italy and Spain. In each case, the material was cDNA or gDNA derived from T cells, B-cell-depleted T cells, or PBMCs.

Seattle enrolled patients during active infection and tracked them longitudinally. In the authors' workflow: Estimated nucleated cell counts came from reference gene primer amplification. Data came from immunoSEQ multiplex PCR; TCRdb stores just in-frame clones and leaves some out. D and trimming come from the DNA, and the V and J calls and clone size come from that table. The sample gives 250,000 or so clones, 80% to 95% of which show up once; more than 0.8% is in the top ten. V was clipped by 7 bases and J by 0 bases, with 13 bases between them. This CDR3 spans 15 amino acids. Germline CDR1 reads LGHNA; CDR2 reads YNFKEQ.

The clonotype was recovered from a man aged 30 to 45 with COVID-19, enrolled during active disease. The chain couples TRBV4-2 to TRBJ1-5; a weak D match, TRBD1 (5 bases). Specimen: peripheral blood. In nucleotides, the CDR3 is TGTGCCAGCACCAGGGAGCCTTATAGCAATCAGCCCCAGCATTTT. This codes for CASTREPYSNQPQHF.